A single sample gave rise to the 14 T cell receptor beta chains below, sequenced in a study of blood T cell repertoires in COVID-19. Sequencing used immunoSEQ multiplex PCR; TCRdb keeps in-frame clones, though not all of them. The table includes roughly 80,000 clones, 75% to 90% detected once. Sequencing input: peripheral blood. These receptors originate from a human donor in a cohort sampled during active COVID-19.

The chain combines TRBV18 with TRBJ1-2; TRBD1 agrees at 9 bases. Germline lookup yields CDR1 KGHSH and CDR2 LQKENI. Trimming cost V 1 base and J 6 bases; bases outside gene matches: 6. This CDR3 is built from 15 residues. The chain's CDR3 is CASSPLVRQGDGYTF. The CDR3 coding sequence is TGTGCCAGCTCACCACTCGTTCGACAGGGGGATGGCTACACCTTC.

The chain employs TRBV3-1 (or the pseudogene TRBV3-2) and TRBJ1-1; 11 bases map to TRBD1. V shed 1 base and J 1 base; nucleotides not matched to a gene: 5. The CDR3 length is 17 residues. Germline V gene lookup returns CDR1 LGHDT and CDR2 YNNKEL (reference sequence). The CDR3 DNA reads TGTGCCAGCAGCCAAGGGGACAGGGGGTGGTCGAACACTGAAGCTTTCTTT. Its translation is CASSQGDRGWSNTEAFF.

The chain couples TRBV2 to TRBJ2-7; perhaps TRBD1 as D (7 bases). Per germline, CDR1 SNHLY and CDR2 FYNNEI. The CDR3 is 13 amino acids. The V end lost 8 bases, the J end lost 6 bases, and 17 bases lay between the germline ends. The CDR3 DNA is TGTGCCAGCCAGCAGGGGGGCCGGGGCGAGCAGTACTTC. Amino acid sequence: CASQQGGRGEQYF.

J is TRBJ2-4 and V is TRBV6-5; no clear D. Germline CDR1 MNHEY, CDR2 SVGAGI. The CDR3 contains 13 residues. V lost 3 bases to trimming and J lost 4 bases, with 7 bases between them. In nucleotides, the CDR3 is TGTGCCAGCAGTTATAACGGGAAAAACATTCAGTACTTC. Translated: CASSYNGKNIQYF.

The rearrangement uses TRBV7-2 and TRBJ2-7, with 8 bases aligning to TRBD1. Germline trimming cut 3 bases from V and 2 bases from J; bases unmatched to any gene: 3. CDR3 length: 14 amino acids. From germline, CDR1 is SGHTA and CDR2 FQGNSA. For the CDR3, the DNA is TGTGCCAGCAGCTTCGACAGGGGCCCCTACGAGCAGTACTTC. Translated: CASSFDRGPYEQYF.

This clone was seen more than once but under ten times. V gene TRBV5-1 combines with J gene TRBJ2-5; D gene ambiguous. Germline lookup yields CDR1 SGHRS and CDR2 YFSETQ. The CDR3 runs 15 residues. V was pared by 3 bases and J by 1 base, with 13 bases between. The CDR3 nucleotides read TGCGCCAGCAGCTCCCCCCTCCGAGGCCAAGAGACCCAGTACTTC. This encodes CASSSPLRGQETQYF.

In nucleotides, the CDR3 is TGTGCCAGCAGCTTTACAGGTCCAGGAGACTATGGCTACACCTTC. Translation gives CASSFTGPGDYGYTF. The V gene is TRBV5-6, the J gene TRBJ1-2, with D possibly TRBD1 on 5 matching bases. This CDR3 is built from 15 residues. The germline V and J ends were trimmed by 2 bases and 3 bases, with 14 bases remaining between them. The germline CDR1 and CDR2 sequences are SGHDT and YYEEEE.

The rearrangement joins TRBV7-3 to TRBJ2-3, with 10 bases fitting TRBD2. The V segment lost 5 bases and the J segment 0 bases; nucleotides outside the gene matches: 14. This CDR3 is 19 amino acids long. Germline V gene sequence: CDR1 SGHTA, CDR2 FQGTGA. In DNA, the CDR3 is TGTGCCAGCAGCCCTCAAGCGGGGGGGTTCATCTCTAGCACAGATACGCAGTATTTT. As protein: CASSPQAGGFISSTDTQYF.

The chain combines TRBV27 with TRBJ1-2; D is possibly TRBD1 (6 bases). CDR1 and CDR2 (germline): MNHEY, SMNVEV (reference sequence). Trimming removed 9 bases at V and 4 bases at J, with 15 bases between. This CDR3 spans 13 amino acids. CDR3 amino acids: CARTDRTIYGYTF. The CDR3 DNA is TGTGCCAGGACGGACAGAACAATCTATGGCTACACCTTC.

This rearrangement joins TRBV6-5 to TRBJ2-7, with TRBD1 matching 7 bases. Trimming cost V 9 bases and J 0 bases; bases outside gene matches: 5. CDR3 length equals 13 residues. Germline lookup yields CDR1 MNHEY and CDR2 SVGAGI. The CDR3 loop is CASSTGSSYEQYF. The CDR3 DNA is TGTGCCAGTTCGACAGGGAGCTCCTACGAGCAGTACTTC.

V is TRBV10-1 and J is TRBJ2-5; TRBD1 might be the D (6 bases). CDR1 and CDR2 from the germline V gene are WNHNN and SYGVQD (reference sequence). The CDR3 contains 13 residues. The V end was cut by 6 bases, the J end by 7 bases, with 15 bases between. CDR3 bases: TGCGCCAGCAGCCCCGACAGGTCCGGGACCCAGTACTTC. It encodes CASSPDRSGTQYF.

This chain connects TRBV4-1 to TRBJ1-1; D ambiguous. The CDR3 contains 15 residues. Germline CDR1 is MGHRA and CDR2 is YSYEKL. The ends were cut back, 0 bases at V and 5 bases at J, with 13 bases in the middle. CDR3 amino acids: CASSQEEAWETEAFF. The CDR3, as DNA: TGCGCCAGCAGCCAAGAAGAGGCGTGGGAGACTGAAGCTTTCTTT.

This rearrangement joins TRBV5-1 to TRBJ2-1; D perhaps matches TRBD1 (6 bases). The length of the CDR3 is 14 residues. Germline V gene sequence: CDR1 SGHRS, CDR2 YFSETQ. Trimming took off 0 bases at V and 5 bases at J, with 9 bases between the two ends. The CDR3 loop is CASSLGQENNEQFF. For the CDR3, the DNA is TGCGCCAGCAGCTTGGGACAGGAGAACAATGAGCAGTTCTTC. The full variable domain, rest sourced from reference TRBV5-1 and TRBJ2-1, is KAGVTQTPRYLIKTRGQQVTLSCSPISGHRSVSWYQQTPGQGLQFLFEYFSETQRNKGNFPGRFSGRQFSNSRSEMNVSTLELGDSALYLCASSLGQENNEQFFGPGTRLTVL.

The CDR3 loop reads CASTSNQGDEKLFF. CDR3 DNA sequence: TGTGCCAGCACCTCCAACCAGGGCGATGAAAAACTGTTTTTT. The chain links TRBV7-2 to TRBJ1-4, with D tentatively TRBD1 (5 bases). The CDR3 extends over 14 amino acids. V was trimmed by 7 bases and J by 6 bases, leaving 15 bases between them. Per germline, CDR1 SGHTA and CDR2 FQGNSA.